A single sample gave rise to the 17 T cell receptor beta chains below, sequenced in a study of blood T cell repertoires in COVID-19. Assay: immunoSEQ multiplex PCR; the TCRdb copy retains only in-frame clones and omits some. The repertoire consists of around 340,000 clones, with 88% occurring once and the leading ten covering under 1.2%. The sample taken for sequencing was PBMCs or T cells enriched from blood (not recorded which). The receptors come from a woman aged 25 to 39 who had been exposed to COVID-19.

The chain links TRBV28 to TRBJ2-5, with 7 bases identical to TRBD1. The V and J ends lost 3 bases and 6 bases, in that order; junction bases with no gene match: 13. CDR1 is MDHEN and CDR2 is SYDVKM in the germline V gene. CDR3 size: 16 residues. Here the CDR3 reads CASSFPTGSFPKTQYF. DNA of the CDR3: TGTGCCAGCAGTTTCCCGACAGGGAGTTTCCCAAAGACCCAGTACTTC.

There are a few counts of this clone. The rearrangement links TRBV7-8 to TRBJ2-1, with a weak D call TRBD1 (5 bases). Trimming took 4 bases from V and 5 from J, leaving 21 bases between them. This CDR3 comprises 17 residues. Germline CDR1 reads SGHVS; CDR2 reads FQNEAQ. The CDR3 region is CASSSHTGMGSHNEQFF. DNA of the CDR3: TGTGCCAGCAGCTCCCATACAGGAATGGGATCCCACAATGAGCAGTTCTTC. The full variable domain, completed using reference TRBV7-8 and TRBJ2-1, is GAGVSQSPRYKVAKRGQDVALRCDPISGHVSLFWYQQALGQGPEFLTYFQNEAQLDKSGLPSDRFFAERPEGSVSTLKIQRTQQEDSAVYLCASSSHTGMGSHNEQFFGPGTRLTVL.

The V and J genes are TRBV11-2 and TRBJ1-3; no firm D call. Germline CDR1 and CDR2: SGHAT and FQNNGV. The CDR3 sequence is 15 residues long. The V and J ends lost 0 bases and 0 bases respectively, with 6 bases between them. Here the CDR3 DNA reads TGTGCCAGCAGCTTAGATCTCGGCTCTGGAAACACCATATATTTT. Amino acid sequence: CASSLDLGSGNTIYF. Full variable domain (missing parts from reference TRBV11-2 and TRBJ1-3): EAGVAQSPRYKIIEKRQSVAFWCNPISGHATLYWYQQILGQGPKLLIQFQNNGVVDDSQLPKDRFSAERLKGVDSTLKIQPAKLEDSAVYLCASSLDLGSGNTIYFGEGSWLTVV.

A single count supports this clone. Here the CDR3 reads CASSSRASIGGTSNQPQHF. DNA for the CDR3: TGTGCCAGCAGCTCACGGGCTTCTATAGGGGGTACCAGCAATCAGCCCCAGCATTTT. The chain couples TRBV6-6 to TRBJ1-5, with a weak D call TRBD1 (6 bases). The length of the CDR3 is 19 residues. Trimming pared 6 bases from V and 1 base from J, leaving 25 bases between. Germline CDR1 reads MNHNY; CDR2 reads SVGAGI (reference sequence).

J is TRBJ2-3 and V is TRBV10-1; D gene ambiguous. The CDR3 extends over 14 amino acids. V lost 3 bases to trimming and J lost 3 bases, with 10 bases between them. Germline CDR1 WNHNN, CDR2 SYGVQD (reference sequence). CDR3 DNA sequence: TGCGCCAGCAGTGACGGTGTTAGAACAGATACGCAGTATTTT. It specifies CASSDGVRTDTQYF.

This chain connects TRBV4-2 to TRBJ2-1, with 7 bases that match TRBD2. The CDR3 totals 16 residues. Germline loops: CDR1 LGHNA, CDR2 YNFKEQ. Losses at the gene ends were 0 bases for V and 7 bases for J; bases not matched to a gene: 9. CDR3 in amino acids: CASSQDGLGFRNEQFF. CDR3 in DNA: TGTGCCAGCAGCCAAGACGGACTAGGGTTTCGTAATGAGCAGTTCTTC.

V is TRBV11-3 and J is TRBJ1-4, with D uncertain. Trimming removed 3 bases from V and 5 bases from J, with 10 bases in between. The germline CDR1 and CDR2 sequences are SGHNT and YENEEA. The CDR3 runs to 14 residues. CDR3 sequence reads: CASSLARTNEKLFF. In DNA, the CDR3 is TGTGCCAGCAGCTTGGCCCGCACGAATGAAAAACTGTTTTTT.

The CDR3 region has the DNA TGTGCCAGCTCACGAAAGGAGGGGTATGGCTACACCTTC. It encodes CASSRKEGYGYTF. The rearrangement links TRBV18 to TRBJ1-2; maybe TRBD1 (5 bases). There are 13 residues in the CDR3. Trimming shortened V by 4 bases and J by 5 bases, and 11 bases separated the two germline ends. Germline CDR1 KGHSH, CDR2 LQKENI.

The chain's CDR3 is CASSDFFGAGYNQETQYF. The DNA of the CDR3 is TGTGCCAGCAGTGATTTCTTCGGCGCAGGGTATAACCAAGAGACCCAGTACTTC. V and J are TRBV2 and TRBJ2-5; D may be TRBD1 (5 bases). The CDR3 has 18 residues. Germline lookup yields CDR1 SNHLY and CDR2 FYNNEI. Trimming shortened V by 3 bases and J by 0 bases, and 20 bases separated the two germline ends. Based on the CDR3 plus reference TRBV2 and TRBJ2-5, the full variable domain is EPEVTQTPSHQVTQMGQEVILRCVPISNHLYFYWYRQILGQKVEFLVSFYNNEISEKSEIFDDQFSVERPDGSNFTLKIRSTKLEDSAMYFCASSDFFGAGYNQETQYFGPGTRLLVL.

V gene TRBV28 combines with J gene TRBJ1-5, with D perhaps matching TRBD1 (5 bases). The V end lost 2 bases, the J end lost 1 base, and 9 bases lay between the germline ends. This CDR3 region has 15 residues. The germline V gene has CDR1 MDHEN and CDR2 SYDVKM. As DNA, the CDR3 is TGTGCCAGCAGTTTAGGCAGGGCGAGCAATCAGCCCCAGCATTTT. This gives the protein CASSLGRASNQPQHF.

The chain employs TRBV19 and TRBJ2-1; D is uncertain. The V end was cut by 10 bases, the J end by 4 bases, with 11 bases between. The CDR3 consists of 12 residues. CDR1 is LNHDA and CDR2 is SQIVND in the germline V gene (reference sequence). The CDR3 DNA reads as TGTGCCACCCAATCTCTATACAATGAGCAGTTCTTC. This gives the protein CATQSLYNEQFF. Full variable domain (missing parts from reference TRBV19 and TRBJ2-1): DGGITQSPKYLFRKEGQNVTLSCEQNLNHDAMYWYRQDPGQGLRLIYYSQIVNDFQKGDIAEGYSVSREKKESFPLTVTSAQKNPTAFYLCATQSLYNEQFFGPGTRLTVL.

CDR3 protein: CASSSLRGLPYGYTF. CDR3 nucleotides: TGTGCCAGCAGTTCGCTCAGGGGCTTACCCTATGGCTACACCTTC. This chain links TRBV27 with TRBJ1-2; the D gene is possibly TRBD1 (6 bases). Germline values: CDR1 MNHEY, CDR2 SMNVEV (reference sequence). This CDR3 has 15 residues. Between the trimmed V and J ends, which lost 4 bases and 4 bases, there was a span of 16 bases.

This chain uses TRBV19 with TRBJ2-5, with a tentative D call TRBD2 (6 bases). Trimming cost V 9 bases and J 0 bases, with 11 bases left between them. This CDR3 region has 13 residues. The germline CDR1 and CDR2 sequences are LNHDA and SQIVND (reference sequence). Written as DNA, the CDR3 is TGTGCCAGCAGCTCTAGCGACCAAGAGACCCAGTACTTC. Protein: CASSSSDQETQYF.

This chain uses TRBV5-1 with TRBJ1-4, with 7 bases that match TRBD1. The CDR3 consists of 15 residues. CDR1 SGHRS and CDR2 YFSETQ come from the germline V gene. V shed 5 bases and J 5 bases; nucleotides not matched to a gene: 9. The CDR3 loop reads CASSQQGQVNEKLFF. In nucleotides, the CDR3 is TGCGCCAGCAGTCAACAGGGGCAAGTGAATGAAAAACTGTTTTTT.

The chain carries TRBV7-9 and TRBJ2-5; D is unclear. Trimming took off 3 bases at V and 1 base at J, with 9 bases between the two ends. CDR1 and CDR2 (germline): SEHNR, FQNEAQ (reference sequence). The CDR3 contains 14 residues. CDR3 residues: CASSFFGAQETQYF. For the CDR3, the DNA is TGTGCCAGCAGCTTTTTCGGTGCCCAAGAGACCCAGTACTTC.

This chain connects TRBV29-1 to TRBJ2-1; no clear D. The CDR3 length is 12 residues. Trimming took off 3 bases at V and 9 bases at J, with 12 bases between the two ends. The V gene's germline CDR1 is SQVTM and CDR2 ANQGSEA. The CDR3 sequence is CSVDVPLSEQFF. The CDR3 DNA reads TGCAGCGTTGACGTCCCCCTTAGTGAGCAGTTCTTC.

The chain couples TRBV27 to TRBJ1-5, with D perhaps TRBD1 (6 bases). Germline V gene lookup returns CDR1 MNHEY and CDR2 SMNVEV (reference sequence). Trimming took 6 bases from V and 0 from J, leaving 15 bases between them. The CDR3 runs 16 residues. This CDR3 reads CASSEKGVFSNQPQHF. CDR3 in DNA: TGTGCCAGCAGCGAAAAGGGGGTGTTTAGCAATCAGCCCCAGCATTTT.